This T cell receptor beta chain was observed in a study of blood T cell repertoires in COVID-19. Looking at the study overall: PBMCs, B-cell-depleted T cells, or T cells provided the cDNA or gDNA that made up the material.

Per the study methods: Estimated nucleated cell counts came from reference gene primer amplification. The assay was immunoSEQ multiplex PCR, and TCRdb's table has in-frame clones only and misses some. D and trimming were read from the DNA, whereas the V and J calls and clone size are those reported in that table. The sample lists more than 95,000 clones; more than 85% were seen once. V was shortened by 0 bases and J by 9 bases, with 16 bases between the two germline ends. This CDR3 is built from 15 residues. CDR1 SGDLS and CDR2 YYNGEE come from the germline V gene. Sequencing used peripheral blood. The rearrangement links TRBV9 to TRBJ2-1; D perhaps matches TRBD2 (6 bases). This receptor was taken from a human donor in a cohort sampled during active COVID-19. CDR3 DNA sequence: TGTGCCAGCAGCGTAGACCGGGGGACGACGCGTGAGCAGTTCTTC. Translating gives CASSVDRGTTREQFF.